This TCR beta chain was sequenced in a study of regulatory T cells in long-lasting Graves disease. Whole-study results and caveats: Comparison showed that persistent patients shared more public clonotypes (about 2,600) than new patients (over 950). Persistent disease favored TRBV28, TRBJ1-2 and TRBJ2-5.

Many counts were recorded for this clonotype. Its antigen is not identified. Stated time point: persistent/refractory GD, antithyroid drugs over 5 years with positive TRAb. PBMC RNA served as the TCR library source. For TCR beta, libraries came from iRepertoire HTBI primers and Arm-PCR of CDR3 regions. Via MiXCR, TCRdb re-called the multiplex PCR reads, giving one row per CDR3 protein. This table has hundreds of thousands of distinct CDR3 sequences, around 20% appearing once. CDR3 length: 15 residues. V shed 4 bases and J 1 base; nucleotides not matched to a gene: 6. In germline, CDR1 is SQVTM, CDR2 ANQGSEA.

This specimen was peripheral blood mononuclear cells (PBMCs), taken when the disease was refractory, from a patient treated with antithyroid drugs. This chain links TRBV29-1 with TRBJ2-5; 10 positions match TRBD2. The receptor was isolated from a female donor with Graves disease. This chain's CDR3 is CSVVRLAGSQETQYF. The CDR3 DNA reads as TGCAGCGTTGTCCGACTAGCGGGTAGCCAAGAGACCCAGTACTTC.